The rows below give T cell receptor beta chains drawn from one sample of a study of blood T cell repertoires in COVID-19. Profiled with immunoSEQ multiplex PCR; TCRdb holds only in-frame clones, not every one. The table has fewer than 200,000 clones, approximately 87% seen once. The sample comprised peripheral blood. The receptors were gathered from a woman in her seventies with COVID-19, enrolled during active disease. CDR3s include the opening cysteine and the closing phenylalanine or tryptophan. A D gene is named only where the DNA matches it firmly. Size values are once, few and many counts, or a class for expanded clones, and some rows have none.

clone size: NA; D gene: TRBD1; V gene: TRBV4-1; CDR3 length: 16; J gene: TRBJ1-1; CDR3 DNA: TGCGCCAGCAGCTCGCAGCCTGGACAGGGGGGCACTGAAGCTTTCTTT; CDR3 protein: CASSSQPGQGGTEAFF
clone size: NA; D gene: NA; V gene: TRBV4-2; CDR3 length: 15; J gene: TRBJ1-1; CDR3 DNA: TGTGCCAGCAGCCAAGAAGGGTTAGGGGAAATTGAAGCTTTCTTT; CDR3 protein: CASSQEGLGEIEAFF
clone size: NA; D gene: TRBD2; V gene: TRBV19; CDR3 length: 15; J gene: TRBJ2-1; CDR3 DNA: TGTGCCAGTAGTTTGACTAGCGGGAGAAAGGGTGAGCAGTTCTTC; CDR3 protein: CASSLTSGRKGEQFF
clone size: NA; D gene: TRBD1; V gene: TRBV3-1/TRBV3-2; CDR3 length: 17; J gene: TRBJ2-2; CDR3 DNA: TGTGCCAGCAGCCGGGACAGGGATTTTATGGGCACCGGGGAGCTGTTTTTT; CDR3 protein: CASSRDRDFMGTGELFF
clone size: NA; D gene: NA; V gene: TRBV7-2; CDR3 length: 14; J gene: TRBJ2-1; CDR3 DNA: TGTGCCAGCAGCGCGGACTATTGGGGGAATGAGCAGTTCTTC; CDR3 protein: CASSADYWGNEQFF
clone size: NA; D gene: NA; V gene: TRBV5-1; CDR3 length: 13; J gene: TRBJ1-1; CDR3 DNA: TGCGCCAGCAGTTATCAGGGGAACACTGAAGCTTTCTTT; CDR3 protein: CASSYQGNTEAFF
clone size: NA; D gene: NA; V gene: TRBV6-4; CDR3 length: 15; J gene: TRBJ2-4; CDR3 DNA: TGTGCCAGCAGTGAAAACACAGGGTACGGAAACATTCAGTACTTC; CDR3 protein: CASSENTGYGNIQYF
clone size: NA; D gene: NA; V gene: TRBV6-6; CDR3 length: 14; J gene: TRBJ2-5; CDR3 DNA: TGTGCCAGCAGTTACACACAGGGGGGGGAGACCCAGTACTTC; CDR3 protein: CASSYTQGGETQYF
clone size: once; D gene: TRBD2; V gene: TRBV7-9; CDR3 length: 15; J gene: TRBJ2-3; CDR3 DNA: TGTGCCATCCGCGGTGAGCGGGAGGTCACAGATACGCAGTATTTT; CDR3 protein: CAIRGEREVTDTQYF
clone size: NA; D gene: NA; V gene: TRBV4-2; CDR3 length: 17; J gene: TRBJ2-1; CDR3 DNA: TGTGCCAGCAGCCAACCACCAACGGGACTCACTTACAATGAGCAGTTCTTC; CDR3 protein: CASSQPPTGLTYNEQFF
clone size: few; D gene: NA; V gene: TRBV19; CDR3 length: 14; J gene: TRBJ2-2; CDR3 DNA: TGTGCCAGTAGGAGAGGCAGATCCACCGGGGAGCTGTTTTTT; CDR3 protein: CASRRGRSTGELFF
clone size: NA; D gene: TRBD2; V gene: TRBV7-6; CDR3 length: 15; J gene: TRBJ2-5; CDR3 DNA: TGTGCCAGCAGCTTAAGCGGGAGGGACGGAGAGACCCAGTACTTC; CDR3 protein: CASSLSGRDGETQYF
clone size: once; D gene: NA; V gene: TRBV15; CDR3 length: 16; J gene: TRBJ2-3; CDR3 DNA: TGTGCCACCAGCAGAGCTCAGGGAATGGAAACAGATACGCAGTATTTT; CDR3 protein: CATSRAQGMETDTQYF
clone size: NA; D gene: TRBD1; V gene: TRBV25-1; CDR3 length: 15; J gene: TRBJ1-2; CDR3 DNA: TGTGCCAGCAGTCCACACGCGACAGGGGGTTATGGCTACACCTTC; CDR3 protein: CASSPHATGGYGYTF
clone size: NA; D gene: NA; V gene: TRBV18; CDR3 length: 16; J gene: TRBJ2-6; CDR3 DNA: TGTGCCAGCTCACCGGAATTACGAGGTGGGGCCAACGTCCTGACTTTC; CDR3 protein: CASSPELRGGANVLTF
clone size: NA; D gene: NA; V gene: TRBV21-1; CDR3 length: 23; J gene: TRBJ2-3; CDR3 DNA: TGTGCCAGCAGCCAGACAGGGGGCCTCCCGGGGACCCCCGAGAGAATCTCCACAGATACGCAGTATTTT; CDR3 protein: CASSQTGGLPGTPERISTDTQYF
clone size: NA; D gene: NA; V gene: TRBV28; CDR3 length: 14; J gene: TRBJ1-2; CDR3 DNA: TGTGCCAGCAGAAAAGACAGTATCTTTTATGGCTACACCTTC; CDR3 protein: CASRKDSIFYGYTF
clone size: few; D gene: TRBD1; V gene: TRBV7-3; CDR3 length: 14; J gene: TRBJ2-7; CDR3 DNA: TGTGCCAGCAGCTTATTAGGACAGGGGGCCGAGCAGTACTTC; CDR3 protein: CASSLLGQGAEQYF
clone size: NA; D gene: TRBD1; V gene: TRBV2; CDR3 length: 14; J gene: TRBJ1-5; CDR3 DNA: TGTGCCAGCAGAGGACAGGGAAGCAATCAGCCCCAGCATTTT; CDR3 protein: CASRGQGSNQPQHF
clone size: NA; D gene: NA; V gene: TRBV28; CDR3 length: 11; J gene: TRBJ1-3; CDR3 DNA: TGTGCCAGTAGCTCTGGAAACACCATATATTTT; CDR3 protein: CASSSGNTIYF
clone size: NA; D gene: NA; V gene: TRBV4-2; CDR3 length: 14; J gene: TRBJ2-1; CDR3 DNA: TGTGCCAGCAGCCCCCCCTTGGCCGCCGATGAGCAGTTCTTC; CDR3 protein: CASSPPLAADEQFF
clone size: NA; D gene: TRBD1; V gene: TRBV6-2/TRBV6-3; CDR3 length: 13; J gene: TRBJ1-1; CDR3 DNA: TGTGCCAGCAGTACGACAGGGAACGCTGAAGCTTTCTTT; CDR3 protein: CASSTTGNAEAFF
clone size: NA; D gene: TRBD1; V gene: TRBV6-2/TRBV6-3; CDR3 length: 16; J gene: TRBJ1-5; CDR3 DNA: TGTGCCAGCAGTTCCCCGGGACAGGATAGCAATCAGCCCCAGCATTTT; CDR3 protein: CASSSPGQDSNQPQHF